Listed here is a single T cell receptor (beta chain). The data derive from a study of response to subunit inactivated influenza vaccine. TCRdb re-called the RT-PCR reads through MiXCR, storing one row per CDR3 protein. Here the sample spans more than 700,000 distinct CDR3 sequences, 21% being singletons. The CDR3 has 16 residues. V lost 5 bases to trimming and J lost 3 bases, with 18 bases between them. Germline CDR1 reads SGHTA; CDR2 reads FQGNSA. The TCR sequence derives from a man in his fifties or sixties who received an inactivated influenza vaccine. The chain has TRBV7-2 and TRBJ2-3, with D tentatively TRBD2 (6 bases). Sequencing used PBMCs from blood, obtained around 5 days after vaccination. In nucleotides, the CDR3 is TGTGCCAGCAGCCGCGGGGCAGGGATCAGGACAGATACGCAGTATTTT. This sequence encodes CASSRGAGIRTDTQYF. Drawing the rest from reference TRBV7-2 and TRBJ2-3, the complete variable domain is GAGVSQSPSNKVTEKGKDVELRCDPISGHTALYWYRQSLGQGLEFLIYFQGNSAPDKSGLPSDRFSAERTGGSVSTLTIQRTQQEDSAVYLCASSRGAGIRTDTQYFGPGTRLTVL.